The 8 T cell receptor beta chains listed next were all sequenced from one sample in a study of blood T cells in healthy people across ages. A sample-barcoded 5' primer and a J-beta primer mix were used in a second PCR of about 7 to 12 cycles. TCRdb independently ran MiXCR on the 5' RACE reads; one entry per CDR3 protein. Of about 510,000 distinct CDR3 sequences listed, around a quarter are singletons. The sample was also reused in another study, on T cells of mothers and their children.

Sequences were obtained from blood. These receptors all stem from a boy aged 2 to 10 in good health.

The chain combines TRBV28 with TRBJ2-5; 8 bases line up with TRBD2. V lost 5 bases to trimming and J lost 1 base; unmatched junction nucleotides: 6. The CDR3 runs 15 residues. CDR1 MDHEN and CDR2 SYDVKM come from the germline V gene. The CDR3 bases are TGTGCCAGCAGTCAAGTAGCGGGAAGCCAAGAGACCCAGTACTTC. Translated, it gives CASSQVAGSQETQYF.

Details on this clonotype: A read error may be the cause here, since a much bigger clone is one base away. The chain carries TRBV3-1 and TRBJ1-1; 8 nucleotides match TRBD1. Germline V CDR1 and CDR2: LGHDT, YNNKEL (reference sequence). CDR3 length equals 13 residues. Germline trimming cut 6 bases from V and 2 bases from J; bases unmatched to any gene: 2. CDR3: CASRDRVNTEAFF. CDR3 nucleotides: TGTGCCAGCAGGGACAGGGTTAACACTGAAGCTTTCTTT.

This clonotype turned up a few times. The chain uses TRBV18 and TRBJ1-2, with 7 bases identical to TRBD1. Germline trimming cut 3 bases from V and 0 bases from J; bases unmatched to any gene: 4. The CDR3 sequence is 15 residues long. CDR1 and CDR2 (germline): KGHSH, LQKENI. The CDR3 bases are TGTGCCAGCTCACCGCGGGACAGCGCTAACTATGGCTACACCTTC. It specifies CASSPRDSANYGYTF. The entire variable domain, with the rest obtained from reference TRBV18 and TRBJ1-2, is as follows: NAGVMQNPRHLVRRRGQEARLRCSPMKGHSHVYWYRQLPEEGLKFMVYLQKENIIDESGMPKERFSAEFPKEGPSILRIQQVVRGDSAAYFCASSPRDSANYGYTFGSGTRLTVV.

The CDR3 loop is CASSQMDQGSSDTQYF. The CDR3 nucleotides read TGCGCCAGCAGCCAGATGGACCAGGGGTCATCGGATACGCAGTATTTT. The chain couples TRBV4-3 to TRBJ2-3, with D maybe TRBD1 (6 bases). V lost 3 bases, J lost 6 bases, and 19 bases lay in between. The CDR3 sequence is 16 residues long. Germline lookup yields CDR1 LGHNA and CDR2 YSLEER.

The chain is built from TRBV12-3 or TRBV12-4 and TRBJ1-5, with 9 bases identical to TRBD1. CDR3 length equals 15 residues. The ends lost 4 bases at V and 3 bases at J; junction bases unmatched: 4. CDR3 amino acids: CASSSRTGVNQPQHF. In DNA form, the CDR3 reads TGTGCCAGCAGTTCCAGGACAGGGGTCAATCAGCCCCAGCATTTT.

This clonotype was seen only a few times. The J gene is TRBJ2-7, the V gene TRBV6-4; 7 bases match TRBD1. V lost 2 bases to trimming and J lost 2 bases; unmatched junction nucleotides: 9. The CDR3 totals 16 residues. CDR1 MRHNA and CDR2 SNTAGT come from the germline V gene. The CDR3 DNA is TGTGCCAGCAGTGACCAGGGCCCGGGACAGCCCTACGAGCAGTACTTC. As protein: CASSDQGPGQPYEQYF.

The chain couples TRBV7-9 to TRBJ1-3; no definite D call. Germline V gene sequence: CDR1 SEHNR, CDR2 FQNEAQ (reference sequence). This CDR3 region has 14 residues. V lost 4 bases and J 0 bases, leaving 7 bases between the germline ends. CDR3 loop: CASSSTSSGNTIYF. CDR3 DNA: TGTGCCAGCAGCTCTACTTCCTCTGGAAACACCATATATTTT.

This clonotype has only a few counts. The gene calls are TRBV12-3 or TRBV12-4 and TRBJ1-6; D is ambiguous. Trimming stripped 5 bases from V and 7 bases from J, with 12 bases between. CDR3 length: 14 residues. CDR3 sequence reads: CASSPGVSNSPLHF. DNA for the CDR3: TGTGCCAGCAGTCCTGGAGTAAGCAATTCACCCCTCCACTTT.